This entry lists 29 T cell receptor beta chains sequenced from one sample in a study of metastatic and nonmetastatic thyroid tumors. MiXCR was used by TCRdb to re-call the PCR reads. The repertoire holds roughly 13,000 clones, roughly 27% seen once, with around 9.9% in the top ten. No patient had received any treatment before thyroid surgery. Sequencing was done on a sample of tumor tissue. These TCRs come from a female donor with papillary thyroid cancer or a benign thyroid nodule (not recorded which). Some clones in this sample may be carry-over from other donors' samples.

CDR3 in amino acids: CSGTNQPQHF. In DNA form, the CDR3 reads TGCAGTGGCACTAATCAGCCCCAGCATTTT. The chain joins TRBV20-1 to TRBJ1-5; D unclear. Trimming shortened V by 7 bases and J by 4 bases, and 5 bases separated the two germline ends. This CDR3 has 10 amino acids. CDR1 is DFQATT and CDR2 is SNEGSKA in the germline V gene (reference sequence).

There are a few counts of this clone. At one end, the junction sequence differs from germline, possibly due to a read error. The V gene is TRBV6-1, the J gene TRBJ2-5; D is possibly TRBD2 (5 bases). This CDR3 is built from 14 residues. Germline V gene data show CDR1 as MNHNS and CDR2 as SASEGT. The CDR3 loop is CASNVRGISETHYF. In nucleotides, the CDR3 is TGTGCCAGCAATGTACGAGGGATTAGCGAGACCCATTACTTC.

This chain links TRBV24-1 with TRBJ2-1, with TRBD2 matching 15 bases. This CDR3 comprises 18 residues. Germline CDR1 is KGHDR and CDR2 is SFDVKD. Trimming at V came to 4 bases and at J to 7 bases, leaving 10 bases not matched to a gene. CDR3 nucleotides: TGTGCCACCAGTGACGTGGGACTAGCGGGAGGATTCGTTAATGAGCAGTTCTTC. Amino acid sequence: CATSDVGLAGGFVNEQFF.

This clone is judged medium-sized. The gene calls are TRBV6-2 or TRBV6-3 and TRBJ1-1; D is ambiguous. CDR1 and CDR2 from the germline V gene are MNHEY and SVGEGT. The V end lost 1 base, the J end lost 0 bases, and 3 bases lay between the germline ends. This CDR3 is built from 13 residues. The DNA of the CDR3 is TGTGCCAGCAGTTACTTAGTGAACACTGAAGCTTTCTTT. Amino acid sequence: CASSYLVNTEAFF.

For this clone: One junction end disagrees with the germline gene, perhaps due to a read error. This chain links TRBV10-2 with TRBJ2-3, with D possibly matching TRBD1 (5 bases). This CDR3 is 13 amino acids long. Germline V lookup: CDR1 WSHSY, CDR2 SAAADI. CDR3 sequence reads: CSSEVQGTDTQYF. As DNA, the CDR3 is TGCTCCAGCGAGGTACAGGGCACAGATACGCAGTATTTT.

Notes on this clone: One junction end disagrees with the germline gene, perhaps due to a read error. CDR3 sequence reads: CASNQGSEETQYF. In DNA form, the CDR3 reads TGTGCCAGCAATCAGGGCTCAGAAGAGACCCAGTATTTC. The J gene is TRBJ2-5, the V gene TRBV6-1; a weak D match, TRBD1 (5 bases). Looked up from germline, CDR1 is MNHNS and CDR2 is SASEGT. This CDR3 has 13 residues.

This clone ranks as medium-sized (0.01 to 0.1%). The gene calls are TRBV6-6 and TRBJ1-6, with D possibly being TRBD1 (5 bases). Trimming stripped 2 bases from V and 16 bases from J, with 12 bases between. Germline values: CDR1 MNHNY, CDR2 SVGAGI (reference sequence). The CDR3 spans 12 residues. The CDR3 coding sequence is TGTGCCAGCAGTTACACAGGTCCCGATCTCCACTTT. This sequence encodes CASSYTGPDLHF.

Comments on this clone: This CDR3 is also generated by other DNA sequences in the sample. The chain is built from TRBV11-2 and TRBJ2-2, with D possibly called TRBD1 or TRBD2 (5 bases each). Trimming stripped 8 bases from V and 8 bases from J, with 6 bases between. The CDR3 is 10 residues long. Germline V gene sequence: CDR1 SGHAT, CDR2 FQNNGV. CDR3 sequence reads: CASGGGELFF. The CDR3 DNA follows: TGTGCCAGCGGGGGTGGGGAGCTGTTTTTT.

This clone was detected ten times or more. The chain couples TRBV20-1 to TRBJ1-1; TRBD1 might be the D (5 bases). This CDR3 region has 13 residues. The V gene's germline CDR1 is DFQATT and CDR2 SNEGSKA (reference sequence). The V end lost 6 bases, the J end lost 1 base, and 12 bases lay between the germline ends. CDR3 nucleotides: TGCAGTGCCGAGGGCAGGGAGAACACTGAAGCTTTCTTT. It translates to CSAEGRENTEAFF.

This clone was counted many times. The CDR3 nucleotides read TGTGCCAGCAGTTTCCTAGGGTCAAGCTCCTACAATGAGCAGTTCTTC. This gives the protein CASSFLGSSSYNEQFF. The V gene is TRBV28, the J gene TRBJ2-1; D is unresolved. Germline CDR1 and CDR2: MDHEN and SYDVKM. The ends were cut back, 3 bases at V and 0 bases at J, with 12 bases in the middle. The CDR3 has 16 amino acids.

This clone was counted ten times or more. Additional DNA sequences in this sample encode the identical CDR3. This rearrangement joins TRBV11-1 to TRBJ2-2; possible D gene TRBD2, 5 bases. The germline gives CDR1 SGHAT, CDR2 FQDESV (reference sequence). Trimming shortened V by 4 bases and J by 6 bases, and 21 bases separated the two germline ends. CDR3 length equals 17 residues. CDR3 sequence: CASSSTGGFEHAGELFF. In DNA, the CDR3 is TGTGCCAGCAGCTCAACCGGCGGGTTTGAACACGCCGGGGAGCTGTTTTTT.

This clone was seen repeatedly, ten times or more. A much larger clone sits a single nucleotide away, making a read error possible. In the same sample, other DNA sequences code for this CDR3. The V call is TRBV20-1, the J call TRBJ1-1, with D unclear. The CDR3 has 13 residues. Germline-derived CDR1 and CDR2 are DFQATT and SNEGSKA (reference sequence). Written as DNA, the CDR3 is TGCAGTGCTAGAGTTATCCCGAACACTGAGGCTTTCTTT. This translates into CSARVIPNTEAFF.

This chain joins TRBV6-1 and TRBJ2-1; D call uncertain. Germline V gene sequence: CDR1 MNHNS, CDR2 SASEGT. There are 15 residues in the CDR3. Trimming pared 6 bases from V and 0 bases from J, leaving 12 bases between. As DNA, the CDR3 is TGTGCCAGCAGAGGGCGCCCGAGCTCCTACAATGAGCAGTTCTTC. It translates to CASRGRPSSYNEQFF.

This clone was detected only a few times. This CDR3 is missing its conserved last phenylalanine or tryptophan, likely due to a read error. The rearrangement joins TRBV28 to TRBJ1-2, with D perhaps TRBD1 (5 bases). Trimming removed 2 bases at V and 3 bases at J, with 7 bases between. CDR3 length: 13 amino acids. CDR1 is MDHEN, CDR2 SYDVKM, per germline. The CDR3 DNA is TGTGCCAGCAGTTTACGGGGCGACTATGGCTACACCTCC. Residues: CASSLRGDYGYTS.

With respect to this clone: Sequence at one end of the junction differs from germline and may be a read error. The V and J genes are TRBV19 and TRBJ2-7, with D possibly matching TRBD1 (6 bases). The germline gives CDR1 LNHDA, CDR2 SQIVND (reference sequence). This CDR3 region has 15 residues. This CDR3 is CAITPSADSTYEHYF. CDR3 sequence (DNA): TGTGCCATTACCCCCTCTGCGGACAGTACCTACGAGCATTACTTC. Complete variable domain (other parts from reference TRBV19 and TRBJ2-7): DGGITQSPKYLFRKEGQNVTLSCEQNLNHDAMYWYRQDPGQGLRLIYYSQIVNDFQKGDIAEGYSVSREKKESFPLTVTSAQKNPTAFYLCAITPSADSTYEHYFGPGTRLTVT.

In this sample, this clone turned up many times. The chain employs TRBV7-2 and TRBJ1-5; D unclear. The germline V and J ends were trimmed by 1 base and 4 bases, with 11 bases remaining between them. The CDR3 is made up of 15 amino acids. Germline V lookup: CDR1 SGHTA, CDR2 FQGNSA. CDR3 bases: TGTGCCAGCAGCTTAGGGTACGGCAATAATCAGCCCCAGCATTTT. It specifies CASSLGYGNNQPQHF.

As regards this clone: The conserved phenylalanine or tryptophan normally closing the CDR3 is absent here, so this likely arose from a read error. The chain carries TRBV5-1 and TRBJ2-1; 7 bases agree with TRBD1. J gave up 8 bases and V 4 bases, and 9 bases lay outside the gene matches. Per germline, CDR1 SGHRS and CDR2 YFSETQ. The CDR3 has 14 amino acids. The CDR3 DNA reads TGCGCCAGCAGCGACCCGACAGGGTGGGATGAGCAGTTCCTC. Protein: CASSDPTGWDEQFL.

This clone was seen ten or more times. A much larger clone differs by one base, so this may be a read error. The identical CDR3 is also encoded by other nucleotide sequences in the sample. The chain carries TRBV28 and TRBJ1-2, with unresolved D. The CDR3 is made up of 12 amino acids. Germline V gene lookup returns CDR1 MDHEN and CDR2 SYDVKM. CDR3 nucleotide sequence: TGTGCCAGCAGTCCAGGCCCATATGGCTACGCCTTC. This sequence encodes CASSPGPYGYAF.

There are many counts of this clone. The V and J genes are TRBV7-2 and TRBJ1-6; possibly TRBD1 for D (5 bases). The CDR3 runs to 16 residues. With 5 bases removed from V and 10 bases from J, the gap between germline ends came to 21 bases. Germline V gene sequence: CDR1 SGHTA, CDR2 FQGNSA. CDR3 bases: TGTGCCAGCAGCCGGGGGAGCCAGCGAGTAAGCTCACCCCTCCACTTT. This translates into CASSRGSQRVSSPLHF.

This clone was found a few times. V is TRBV10-2 and J is TRBJ1-5; 9 nucleotides agree with TRBD1. The length of the CDR3 is 13 residues. With V trimmed by 6 bases and J by 9 bases, 6 bases remained unmatched. Germline CDR1 reads WSHSY; CDR2 reads SAAADI. This chain's CDR3 is CASSQGQGLPQHF. As DNA, the CDR3 is TGCGCCAGCAGCCAGGGACAGGGATTGCCCCAGCATTTT.

J is TRBJ2-7 and V is TRBV20-1; 7 positions match TRBD2. Germline CDR1 and CDR2: DFQATT and SNEGSKA (reference sequence). Trimming cost V 4 bases and J 3 bases; bases outside gene matches: 12. This CDR3 has 15 amino acids. As DNA, the CDR3 is TGCAGTGCTAACTCAAACCGGGACTACAACTACGAGCAGTACTTC. This sequence encodes CSANSNRDYNYEQYF.

The chain joins TRBV6-2 or TRBV6-3 to TRBJ1-1; 8 bases fit TRBD1. Germline V gene lookup returns CDR1 MNHEY and CDR2 SVGEGT. This CDR3 has 20 residues. Unmatched junction bases numbered 19, after V lost 0 bases and J lost 4 bases. The CDR3 nucleotides are TGTGCCAGCAGTTACTCGACTCTTTGGAAGGGACAGGCCAAGAGCACTGAAGCTTTCTTT. Amino acids: CASSYSTLWKGQAKSTEAFF.

The rearrangement joins TRBV5-1 to TRBJ2-7; 11 nucleotides agree with TRBD2. Germline V CDR1 and CDR2: SGHRS, YFSETQ. Trimming cost V 0 bases and J 7 bases; bases outside gene matches: 9. CDR3 length equals 16 residues. DNA for the CDR3: TGCGCCAGCAGCTTGGCATATAGCGGGAGGGCCAGGGAGCAGTACTTC. This encodes CASSLAYSGRAREQYF.

This clone was seen a few times. The V call is TRBV6-2 or TRBV6-3, the J call TRBJ1-2, with TRBD1 as a possible D gene (5 bases). Per the germline V gene, CDR1 is MNHEY and CDR2 is SVGEGT. Trimming removed 7 bases at V and 7 bases at J, with 16 bases between. The CDR3 is 13 residues long. CDR3 DNA: TGTGCCAGCACCGAAACTACAAGGGGTGGCTACACCTTC. Translated: CASTETTRGGYTF.

The chain joins TRBV7-8 to TRBJ2-1; 8 bases line up with TRBD1. With V trimmed by 3 bases and J by 4 bases, 5 bases remained unmatched. Germline V gives CDR1 SGHVS, CDR2 FQNEAQ. This CDR3 spans 15 amino acids. CDR3 amino acids: CASSFETGAYNEQFF. The DNA for the CDR3 is TGTGCCAGCAGCTTTGAGACAGGGGCTTACAATGAGCAGTTCTTC.

In this sample, this clone turned up a few times. The chain recombines TRBV28 with TRBJ2-7, with D tentatively TRBD1 or TRBD2 (5 bases each). The CDR3 sequence is 15 residues long. Germline V gene data show CDR1 as MDHEN and CDR2 as SYDVKM. The CDR3: CSISPEPGPPYEQYF. CDR3 DNA sequence: TGTTCCATCAGTCCCGAACCGGGACCACCCTACGAGCAGTACTTC.

The V and J genes are TRBV2 and TRBJ1-2; 7 bases are a match to TRBD1. Germline CDR1 reads SNHLY; CDR2 reads FYNNEI. The CDR3 sequence is 14 residues long. With V trimmed by 6 bases and J by 10 bases, 14 bases remained unmatched. The CDR3 DNA reads as TGTGCCAGCAGCCCGACAGGGCCCACGGTGGACTACACCTTC. This encodes CASSPTGPTVDYTF.

This clone is categorized as medium-sized. The V and J genes are TRBV12-3 or TRBV12-4 and TRBJ2-3, with D tentatively TRBD2 (5 bases). V lost 5 bases and J 0 bases, leaving 15 bases between the germline ends. The CDR3 is made up of 16 amino acids. DNA for the CDR3: TGTGCCAGCAGTACGACGGCCAGCGGCAGCACAGATACGCAGTATTTT. It translates to CASSTTASGSTDTQYF.

The table lists this clone with many counts. A much larger clonotype is one base distant, so this may be a read error. The gene calls are TRBV6-2 or TRBV6-3 and TRBJ2-7, with D perhaps assigned TRBD1 or TRBD2 (9 bases each). Trimming took 7 bases from V and 6 from J, leaving 25 bases between them. The germline V gene encodes CDR1 MNHEY and CDR2 SVGEGT. This CDR3 is 16 amino acids long. CDR3 sequence (DNA): TGTGCCAGCATCGACAGGGGGGCTAGCGGGATTGGCGAGCAGTACTTC. Translating gives CASIDRGASGIGEQYF.